This TCR beta chain emerged from a study of long-term antiretroviral therapy in people with HIV. Study results and limitations: ART-treated samples gained diversity yet remained below transplant donor controls. Dominant in the repertoire at all time points were clones expanded before ART.

A note on this clone: Antigen: not known.

Researchers ran immunoSEQ v3.0 at survey level. TCRdb keeps only in-frame clones here, not all; method: immunoSEQ multiplex PCR. The sample records 15,000 or so clones, 70% to 80% being singletons. The receptor's source is a young man with HIV. Sequenced here: unsorted PBMCs, sampled at the start of antiretroviral therapy.

In DNA, the CDR3 is TGTGCCAGCACCGGACGCGGCGAGCAGTACTTC. It yields the protein CASTGRGEQYF. The chain has TRBV6-5 and TRBJ2-7; D gene unclear. The CDR3 length is 11 residues. Trimming shortened V by 7 bases and J by 6 bases, and 10 bases separated the two germline ends. The V gene's germline CDR1 is MNHEY and CDR2 SVGAGI.